What follows describes a single T cell receptor beta chain. Here immunoSEQ multiplex PCR was the method, and the copy in TCRdb shows in-frame clones only, minus some. Here the sample spans around 95,000 clones, 92% being singletons. These data are taken from a study of T cell changes during pregnancy in multiple sclerosis. The CDR3 length is 13 residues. CDR1 is MNHNY and CDR2 is SVGAGI in the germline V gene (reference sequence). V was cut by 2 bases and J by 4 bases, with 8 bases left in between. Sequencing used peripheral blood, obtained after pregnancy. The chain joins TRBV6-6 to TRBJ1-2; no clear D. The TCR was taken from a female donor with multiple sclerosis, enrolled in a pregnancy study. The CDR3 reads CASSYLDTYGYTF. Written as DNA, the CDR3 is TGTGCCAGCAGTTACCTCGACACCTATGGCTACACCTTC.